These 3 T cell receptor beta chains share one sample of origin, sequenced in a study of glioma-infiltrating T cells after dendritic cell vaccination. Noted time point: after dendritic cell vaccination, including at tumor progression/relapse. Profiling relied on immunoSEQ multiplex PCR, and the TCRdb table lists in-frame clones only, not all of them. Of about 58,000 clones listed, more than 70% are singletons. The source material was blood, sampled after dendritic cell vaccination. Source of these receptors: a human donor with glioblastoma.

This rearrangement joins TRBV4-3 to TRBJ2-1; 8 nucleotides match TRBD2. With 3 bases clipped from V and 7 bases from J, the junction kept 11 bases outside the gene matches. Per germline, CDR1 LGHNA and CDR2 YSLEER. The CDR3 has 16 amino acids. DNA of the CDR3: TGCGCCAGCAGCCAGGCCGAGCGGGGGCGTTTGAATGAGCAGTTCTTC. This translates into CASSQAERGRLNEQFF.

The chain recombines TRBV2 with TRBJ2-5; D is unclear. CDR1 and CDR2 from the germline V gene are SNHLY and FYNNEI. The CDR3 has 15 residues. V lost 1 base and J lost 5, with 14 bases in between. The CDR3 here is CASSEDGSRSETQYF. The DNA for the CDR3 is TGTGCCAGCAGTGAAGATGGGTCTAGGTCTGAGACCCAGTACTTC.

The V and J genes are TRBV6-5 and TRBJ2-1, with 11 bases matching TRBD2. The length of the CDR3 is 15 residues. Germline CDR1 MNHEY, CDR2 SVGAGI. V lost 2 bases and J lost 9; bases outside the gene matches: 6. CDR3 residues: CASSYTSGGPGEQFF. CDR3 nucleotide sequence: TGTGCCAGCAGTTACACTAGCGGGGGCCCGGGTGAGCAGTTCTTC.